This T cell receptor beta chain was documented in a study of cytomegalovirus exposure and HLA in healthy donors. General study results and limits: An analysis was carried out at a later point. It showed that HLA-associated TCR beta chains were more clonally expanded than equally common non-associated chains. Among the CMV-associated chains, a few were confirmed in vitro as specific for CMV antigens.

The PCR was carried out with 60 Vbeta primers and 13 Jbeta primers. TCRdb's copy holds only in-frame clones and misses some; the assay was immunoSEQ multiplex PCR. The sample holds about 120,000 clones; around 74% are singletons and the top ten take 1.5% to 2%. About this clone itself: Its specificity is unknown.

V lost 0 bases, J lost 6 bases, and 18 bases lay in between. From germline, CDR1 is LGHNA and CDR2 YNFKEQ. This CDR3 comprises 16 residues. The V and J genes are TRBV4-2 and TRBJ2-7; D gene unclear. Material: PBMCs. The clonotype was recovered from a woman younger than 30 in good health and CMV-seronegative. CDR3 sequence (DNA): TGTGCCAGCAGCCAAGACGCTGGGCTTGTTCTTAGCGAGCAGTACTTC. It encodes CASSQDAGLVLSEQYF.